Shown below are 25 T cell receptor beta chains from a single sample sequenced in a study of blood T cells in healthy people across ages. Primed by a sample-barcoded 5' primer and a J-beta primer mix, a second PCR proceeded for about 6 to 12 cycles. A single record per CDR3 protein comes from TCRdb applying MiXCR to the 5' RACE reads. Among hundreds of thousands of distinct CDR3 sequences listed, 25% to 35% were seen once. Source material: blood. The receptors here all came from a woman older than 75 in good health.

This clonotype was seen only a few times. The V call is TRBV28, the J call TRBJ2-1; 11 bases agree with TRBD1. The CDR3 has 15 residues. Trimming cost V 6 bases and J 6 bases; bases outside gene matches: 7. In germline, CDR1 is MDHEN, CDR2 SYDVKM. CDR3 DNA sequence: TGTGCCAGCAGACTCGGGACAGGGGGTTTCAATGAGCAGTTCTTC. Amino acid sequence: CASRLGTGGFNEQFF.

In its sample, this clonotype was seen many times. The chain employs TRBV6-6 and TRBJ2-5; 8 bases line up with TRBD1. The V gene end was trimmed by 7 bases and the J gene end by 3 bases; junction bases not matched to a gene: 10. The length of the CDR3 is 15 residues. CDR1 is MNHNY and CDR2 is SVGAGI in the germline V gene (reference sequence). In DNA, the CDR3 is TGTGCCAGCACCCACCTCAGGGGGCCCGAAGAGACCCAGTACTTC. Translated, it gives CASTHLRGPEETQYF.

This clonotype was seen many times. The V and J genes are TRBV4-2 and TRBJ2-3; unclear D gene. The CDR3 loop spans 13 amino acids. V lost 0 bases to trimming and J lost 8 bases, with 9 bases between them. Germline-derived CDR1 and CDR2 are LGHNA and YNFKEQ. CDR3 sequence reads: CASSQDLRVTQYF. CDR3 nucleotides: TGTGCCAGCAGCCAAGACCTGCGCGTTACGCAGTATTTT.

Only one count was recorded for this clonotype. This rearrangement joins TRBV20-1 to TRBJ2-2; 9 bases match TRBD2. Germline V gene lookup returns CDR1 DFQATT and CDR2 SNEGSKA (reference sequence). With V trimmed by 3 bases and J by 7 bases, 6 bases remained unmatched. CDR3 size: 14 residues. CDR3 coding DNA: TGCAGTGCTAGCGACGGGACTAGCCACGGGGAGCTGTTTTTT. Translation gives CSASDGTSHGELFF.

V is TRBV18 and J is TRBJ2-1; D unclear. The CDR3 has 14 residues. The germline gives CDR1 KGHSH, CDR2 LQKENI. V lost 4 bases to trimming and J lost 8 bases, with 15 bases between them. The CDR3 reads CASSQSTQYDEQFF. CDR3 in DNA: TGTGCCAGCTCACAGAGCACACAATACGATGAGCAGTTCTTC.

This clonotype occurred many times. V is TRBV4-3 and J is TRBJ1-2; 9 nucleotides line up with TRBD1. Germline V gene sequence: CDR1 LGHNA, CDR2 YSLEER. This CDR3 has 14 amino acids. With 4 bases clipped from V and 8 bases from J, the junction kept 8 bases outside the gene matches. CDR3 in DNA: TGCGCCAGCAGCCCCCGACAGGGGGAAGGAGGCTACACCTTC. It specifies CASSPRQGEGGYTF.

This chain links TRBV4-3 with TRBJ2-1; 12 bases match TRBD1. Trimming took 6 bases from V and 4 from J; bases not matched to a gene: 7. Germline CDR1 is LGHNA and CDR2 is YSLEER. CDR3 size: 16 residues. As DNA, the CDR3 is TGCGCCAGCAGTCTCGGGACAGGGGGCGATTACAATGAGCAGTTCTTC. It yields the protein CASSLGTGGDYNEQFF.

V gene TRBV2 combines with J gene TRBJ1-4; D is undetermined. This CDR3 has 14 residues. V shed 8 bases and J shed 7 bases, with 17 bases lying between them. CDR1 and CDR2 (germline): SNHLY, FYNNEI. The CDR3 sequence is CASSSWREGEKLFF. CDR3 in DNA: TGTGCCAGCTCCTCGTGGAGGGAAGGTGAAAAACTGTTTTTT.

This clonotype was seen at least ten times. The chain is built from TRBV7-9 and TRBJ2-3; possible D gene TRBD2, 6 bases. V was shortened by 0 bases and J by 4 bases, with 17 bases between the two germline ends. Germline CDR1 SEHNR, CDR2 FQNEAQ (reference sequence). The CDR3 spans 17 residues. The CDR3 DNA reads as TGTGCCAGCAGCTTAGCCGAGACTAGGGGTGATTCAGATACGCAGTATTTT. This gives the protein CASSLAETRGDSDTQYF.

This clonotype was seen many times. CDR3: CASSLTAVSNEQFF. CDR3 coding DNA: TGTGCCAGCAGCTTGACCGCGGTATCCAATGAGCAGTTCTTC. V and J are TRBV7-2 and TRBJ2-1, with unresolved D. V lost 3 bases and J 6 bases, leaving 12 bases between the germline ends. The CDR3 is made up of 14 amino acids. CDR1 and CDR2 (germline): SGHTA, FQGNSA. The full variable domain, with the rest looked up from reference TRBV7-2 and TRBJ2-1, is GAGVSQSPSNKVTEKGKDVELRCDPISGHTALYWYRQSLGQGLEFLIYFQGNSAPDKSGLPSDRFSAERTGGSVSTLTIQRTQQEDSAVYLCASSLTAVSNEQFFGPGTRLTVL.

As concerns this clonotype: One junction end disagrees with the germline gene, perhaps due to a read error. CDR3 region: CASSGNRGFLSSPRHF. CDR3 DNA: TGTGCCAGCAGTGGAAACAGGGGATTCCTATCTTCACCCCGCCACTTT. V usage is TRBV25-1 and J usage is TRBJ1-6; 7 nucleotides agree with TRBD1. There are 16 residues in the CDR3. Germline V gene data show CDR1 as MGHDK and CDR2 as SYGVNS.

This clonotype was found many times. One base away lies a much larger clone, so this may be a sequencing read error. This chain uses TRBV15 with TRBJ2-6, with D perhaps TRBD1 (5 bases). The CDR3 consists of 15 residues. Germline V gene lookup returns CDR1 LNHNV and CDR2 YYDKDF (reference sequence). CDR3 loop: CATSRVSSGANVRTF. The DNA of the CDR3 is TGTGCCACCAGCAGAGTGAGCTCTGGGGCCAACGTCCGGACTTTC.

This clonotype was detected many times. The chain couples TRBV24-1 to TRBJ1-2; a weak D match, TRBD1 (5 bases). V was clipped by 3 bases and J by 4 bases, with 8 bases between them. CDR3 size: 13 residues. Germline CDR1 and CDR2: KGHDR and SFDVKD. In DNA form, the CDR3 reads TGTGCCACCAGTGATCCCCAGGGCTATGGCTACACCTTC. This encodes CATSDPQGYGYTF.

Turning to this clonotype: A much larger clone differs from this one at a single base, so this may be a read error. The CDR3 spells CASSLDRLESINDGYTF. CDR3 sequence (DNA): TGTGCCAGCAGCTTAGACCGTCTCGAATCCATTAACGATGGCTACACCTTC. The rearrangement links TRBV7-2 to TRBJ1-2; D unclear. Germline V gene lookup returns CDR1 SGHTA and CDR2 FQGNSA. There are 17 residues in the CDR3.

This chain uses TRBV28 with TRBJ2-1; a possible D gene is TRBD2 (5 bases). CDR3 size: 14 residues. The V end lost 8 bases, the J end lost 0 bases, and 11 bases lay between the germline ends. CDR1 and CDR2 from the germline V gene are MDHEN and SYDVKM. The DNA for the CDR3 is TGTGCCAGCGGGATAGCGAGCTCCTACAATGAGCAGTTCTTC. It translates to CASGIASSYNEQFF.

This clonotype was detected a few times. The genes are TRBV5-4 and TRBJ2-4; D may be TRBD2 (6 bases). CDR1 SGHNT and CDR2 YYREEE come from the germline V gene (reference sequence). The V end lost 3 bases, the J end lost 4 bases, and 11 bases lay between the germline ends. This CDR3 has 14 residues. Here the CDR3 reads CASSSGTSKNIQYF. CDR3 DNA sequence: TGTGCCAGCAGCTCCGGGACTTCAAAAAACATTCAGTACTTC.

This chain joins TRBV5-8 and TRBJ1-5; weak D call: TRBD1 (5 bases). V gave up 0 bases and J gave up 0 bases, with 13 bases separating them. Germline loops: CDR1 SGHTS, CDR2 YDEGEE. The CDR3 length is 17 residues. The CDR3 spells CASSLASGAYSNQPQHF. The CDR3 region has the DNA TGTGCCAGCAGCTTGGCTAGTGGGGCGTATAGCAATCAGCCCCAGCATTTT.

In its sample, this clonotype was seen once. The chain carries TRBV6-6 and TRBJ2-7; D unclear. The V gene lost 7 bases and the J gene lost 1 base, with 17 bases spanning the gap. This CDR3 is built from 15 residues. Germline CDR1 MNHNY, CDR2 SVGAGI (reference sequence). This CDR3 reads CASTRTDGLSYEQYF. The CDR3 DNA reads TGTGCCAGCACCAGAACCGACGGGCTGTCCTACGAGCAGTACTTC.

This clonotype appeared many times. This chain joins TRBV20-1 and TRBJ2-1; D tentatively reads TRBD1 or TRBD2 (7 bases each). Trimming took 6 bases from V and 6 from J, leaving 12 bases between them. In germline, CDR1 is DFQATT, CDR2 SNEGSKA (reference sequence). This CDR3 has 12 amino acids. The CDR3 region has the DNA TGCAGTGCCCAGGGGGGGGTCAATGAGCAGTTCTTC. Translated: CSAQGGVNEQFF.

The sample holds many counts of this clonotype. The rearrangement links TRBV6-5 to TRBJ2-1, with D perhaps matching TRBD1 or TRBD2 (6 bases each). This CDR3 has 14 amino acids. V lost 3 bases and J lost 8, with 14 bases in between. The V gene's germline CDR1 is MNHEY and CDR2 SVGAGI. The CDR3: CASSYGVGGDEQFF. DNA of the CDR3: TGTGCCAGCAGTTATGGCGTGGGGGGCGATGAGCAGTTCTTC.

This clonotype came up a few times. The rearrangement joins TRBV2 to TRBJ1-5; 7 nucleotides match TRBD1. This CDR3 spans 14 amino acids. Trimming took 10 bases from V and 4 from J; bases not matched to a gene: 10. Germline CDR1 reads SNHLY; CDR2 reads FYNNEI. This CDR3 is CATGREQGNQPQHF. Here the CDR3 DNA reads TGTGCCACCGGAAGGGAACAGGGGAATCAGCCCCAGCATTTT.

In regard to this clonotype: This may come from a read error, since a much larger clone is one base off. The gene calls are TRBV11-2 and TRBJ2-5; 15 bases fit TRBD2. V was clipped by 4 bases and J by 11 bases; unmatched bases: 8. CDR1 SGHAT and CDR2 FQNNGV come from the germline V gene. The CDR3 sequence is 15 residues long. The CDR3 spells CASSSGTSGGYLQYF. The CDR3 DNA is TGTGCCAGCAGCTCAGGGACTAGCGGGGGGTACTTGCAGTACTTC.

This clonotype was seen more than once but under ten times. A much more abundant neighbour one base away suggests this may be a read error. The CDR3 here is CSVLLAGRYKQYF. CDR3 DNA sequence: TGCAGCGTCCTACTAGCGGGGAGATACAAGCAGTACTTC. J is TRBJ2-7 and V is TRBV29-1; the match to TRBD2 covers 10 bases. This CDR3 has 13 amino acids. Per the germline V gene, CDR1 is SQVTM and CDR2 is ANQGSEA. Trimming at V came to 6 bases and at J to 8 bases, leaving 10 bases not matched to a gene.

On this clonotype: This may arise from a read error, as a much more abundant clone is one base away. V usage is TRBV5-1 and J usage is TRBJ2-5; a possible D gene is TRBD1 (6 bases). The length of the CDR3 is 15 residues. The germline V and J ends were trimmed by 0 bases and 11 bases, with 20 bases remaining between them. Per the germline V gene, CDR1 is SGHRS and CDR2 is YFSETQ. The DNA of the CDR3 is TGCGCCAGCAGCTTGGGGGGGCCTCCCTACAATGAGCAGTACTTC. Amino acid sequence: CASSLGGPPYNEQYF.

This clonotype was seen a few times. The chain combines TRBV6-6 with TRBJ2-3; D is perhaps TRBD1 or TRBD2 (6 bases each). The CDR3 spans 14 residues. V lost 7 bases and J lost 2, with 13 bases in between. Germline V CDR1 and CDR2: MNHNY, SVGAGI (reference sequence). CDR3 DNA sequence: TGTGCCAGCAAAAAGGGGGGCTCCACAGATACGCAGTATTTT. It yields the protein CASKKGGSTDTQYF.